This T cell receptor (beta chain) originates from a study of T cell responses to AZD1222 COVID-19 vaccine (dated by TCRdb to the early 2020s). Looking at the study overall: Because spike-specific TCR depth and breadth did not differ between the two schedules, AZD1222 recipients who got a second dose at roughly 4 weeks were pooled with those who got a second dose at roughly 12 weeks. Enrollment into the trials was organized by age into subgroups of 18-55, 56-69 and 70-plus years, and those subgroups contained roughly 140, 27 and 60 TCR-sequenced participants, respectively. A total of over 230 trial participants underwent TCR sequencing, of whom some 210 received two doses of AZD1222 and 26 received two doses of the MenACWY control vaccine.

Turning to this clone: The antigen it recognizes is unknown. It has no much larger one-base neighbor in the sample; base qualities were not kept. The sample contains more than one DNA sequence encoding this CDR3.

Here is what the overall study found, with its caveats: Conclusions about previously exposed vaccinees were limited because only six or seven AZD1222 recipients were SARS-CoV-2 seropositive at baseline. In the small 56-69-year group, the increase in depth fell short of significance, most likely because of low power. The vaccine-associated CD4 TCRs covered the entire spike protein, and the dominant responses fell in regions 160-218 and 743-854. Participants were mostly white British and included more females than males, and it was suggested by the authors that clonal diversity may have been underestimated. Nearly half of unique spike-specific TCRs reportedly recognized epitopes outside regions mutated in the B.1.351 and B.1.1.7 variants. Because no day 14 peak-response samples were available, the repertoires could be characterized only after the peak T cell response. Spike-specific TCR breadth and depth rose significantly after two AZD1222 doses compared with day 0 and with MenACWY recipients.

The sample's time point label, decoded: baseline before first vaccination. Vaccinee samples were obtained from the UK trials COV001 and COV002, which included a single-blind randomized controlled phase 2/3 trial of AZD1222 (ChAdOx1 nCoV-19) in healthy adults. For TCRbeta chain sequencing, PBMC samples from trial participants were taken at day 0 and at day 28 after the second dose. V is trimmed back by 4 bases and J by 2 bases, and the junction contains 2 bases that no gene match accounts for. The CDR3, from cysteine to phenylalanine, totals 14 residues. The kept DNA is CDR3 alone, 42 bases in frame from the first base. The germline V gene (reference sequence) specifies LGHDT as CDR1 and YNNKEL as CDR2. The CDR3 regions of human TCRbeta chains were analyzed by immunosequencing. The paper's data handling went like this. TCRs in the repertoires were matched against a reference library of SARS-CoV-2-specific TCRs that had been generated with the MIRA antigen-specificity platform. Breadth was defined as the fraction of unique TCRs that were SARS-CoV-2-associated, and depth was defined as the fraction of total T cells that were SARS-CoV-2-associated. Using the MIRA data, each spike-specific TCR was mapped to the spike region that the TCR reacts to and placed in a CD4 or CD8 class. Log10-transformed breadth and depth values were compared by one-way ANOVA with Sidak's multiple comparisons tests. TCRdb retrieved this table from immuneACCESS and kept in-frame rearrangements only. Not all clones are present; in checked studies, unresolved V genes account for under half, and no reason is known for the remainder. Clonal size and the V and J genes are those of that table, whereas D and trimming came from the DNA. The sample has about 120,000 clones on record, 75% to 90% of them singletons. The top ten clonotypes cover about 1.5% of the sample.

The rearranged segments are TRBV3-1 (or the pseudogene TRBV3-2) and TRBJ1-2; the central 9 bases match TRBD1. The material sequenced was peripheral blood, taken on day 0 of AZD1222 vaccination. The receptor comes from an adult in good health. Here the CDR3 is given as CASSRTGVNYGYTF. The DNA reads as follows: TGTGCCAGCAGCCGGACAGGGGTAAACTATGGCTACACCTTC.